This section outlines one T cell receptor beta chain sequence together with its context. This entry comes from a study of T cell responses to AZD1222 COVID-19 vaccine. The CDR3 totals 13 residues. V shed 0 bases and J shed 7 bases, with 9 bases lying between them. CDR1 MNHEY and CDR2 SMNVEV come from the germline V gene (reference sequence). The table came from immunoSEQ multiplex PCR; TCRdb's copy has only in-frame clones and leaves some out. Among about 130,000 clones listed, 93% were seen once. This clonotype was sampled from an adult in good health. The chain links TRBV27 to TRBJ1-2; a weak D match, TRBD1 (5 bases). The sequenced sample was peripheral blood, obtained on day 0 of AZD1222 vaccination. CDR3 DNA: TGTGCCAGCAGTTTATCCGGGGACTCTGGCTACACCTTC. The encoded protein is CASSLSGDSGYTF.